Each of the 27 T cell receptor beta chains below was sequenced from the same sample in a study of STAT5B mutations in CD4+ large granular lymphocyte leukemia. Profiled with immunoSEQ multiplex PCR; TCRdb holds only in-frame clones, not every one. The sample has approximately 27,000 clones, approximately 81% seen once. The sequencing sample was made of CD4+ T cells from blood buffy coats. The source is a human donor in good health.

The rearrangement joins TRBV7-2 to TRBJ2-2; 7 bases match TRBD1. Unmatched junction bases numbered 4, after V lost 2 bases and J lost 4 bases. Germline-derived CDR1 and CDR2 are SGHTA and FQGNSA. The CDR3 covers 15 residues. The CDR3 loop reads CASSLLKGATGELFF. In nucleotides, the CDR3 is TGTGCCAGCAGCTTATTGAAGGGGGCCACCGGGGAGCTGTTTTTT.

This sequence joins TRBV2 and TRBJ2-5, with D perhaps TRBD1 or TRBD2 (6 bases each). Germline loops: CDR1 SNHLY, CDR2 FYNNEI. V shed 0 bases and J shed 5 bases, with 13 bases lying between them. There are 15 residues in the CDR3. CDR3 nucleotides: TGTGCCAGCAGTGAAGCGCGGAGAGGGGGGGAGACCCAGTACTTC. It yields the protein CASSEARRGGETQYF.

The CDR3 DNA reads TGTGCCATCAGGGGGGATGGGGCAAATAACTATGGCTACACCTTC. Translating it yields CAIRGDGANNYGYTF. The rearrangement joins TRBV10-3 to TRBJ1-2, with a tentative D call TRBD1 (5 bases). Trimming cost V 6 bases and J 1 base, with 15 bases left between them. Per germline, CDR1 ENHRY and CDR2 SYGVKD. The CDR3 covers 15 residues.

J is TRBJ2-3 and V is TRBV7-3; D remains unclear. This CDR3 spans 14 amino acids. The germline V gene has CDR1 SGHTA and CDR2 FQGTGA. The V end was cut by 3 bases, the J end by 2 bases, with 9 bases between. The CDR3 DNA sequence: TGTGCCAGCAGCTTCACAACGAACACAGATACGCAGTATTTT. It yields the protein CASSFTTNTDTQYF.

The chain joins TRBV25-1 to TRBJ2-1, with TRBD2 matching over 12 bases. Per germline, CDR1 MGHDK and CDR2 SYGVNS. The V and J ends lost 7 bases and 9 bases, in that order; junction bases with no gene match: 10. This CDR3 comprises 15 residues. CDR3 nucleotides: TGTGCCAGCACTTTGACTAGCGGGGGACGGGGTGAGCAGTTCTTC. Its protein product is CASTLTSGGRGEQFF.

The J gene is TRBJ2-5, the V gene TRBV9; D is ambiguous. The CDR3 loop spans 13 amino acids. Germline lookup yields CDR1 SGDLS and CDR2 YYNGEE. The ends were cut back, 4 bases at V and 1 base at J, with 8 bases in the middle. The CDR3 is CASSPRVQETQYF. The CDR3 DNA reads as TGTGCCAGCAGCCCCCGGGTCCAAGAGACCCAGTACTTC.

The rearrangement joins TRBV7-6 to TRBJ2-3; a weak D match, TRBD1 (6 bases). With 3 bases removed from V and 5 bases from J, the gap between germline ends came to 9 bases. Germline V CDR1 and CDR2: SGHVS, FNYEAQ. This CDR3 region has 13 residues. CDR3 loop: CASSLNREDTQYF. The CDR3 region has the DNA TGTGCCAGCAGCTTGAACAGGGAAGATACGCAGTATTTT. The entire variable domain, with the rest obtained from reference TRBV7-6 and TRBJ2-3, is as follows: GAGVSQSPRYKVTKRGQDVALRCDPISGHVSLYWYRQALGQGPEFLTYFNYEAQQDKSGLPNDRFSAERPEGSISTLTIQRTEQRDSAMYRCASSLNREDTQYFGPGTRLTVL.

The gene calls are TRBV11-3 and TRBJ1-2, with no clear D. CDR3 length: 13 residues. Germline V gives CDR1 SGHNT, CDR2 YENEEA. The V and J ends lost 5 bases and 2 bases respectively, with 9 bases between them. CDR3 region: CASSRSSNYGYTF. CDR3 coding DNA: TGTGCCAGCAGCAGGAGTTCAAACTATGGCTACACCTTC.

This rearrangement joins TRBV19 to TRBJ1-6; the D is unclear. The CDR3 contains 15 residues. CDR1 and CDR2 (germline): LNHDA, SQIVND (reference sequence). The V end lost 6 bases, the J end lost 4 bases, and 13 bases lay between the germline ends. Here the CDR3 DNA reads TGTGCCAGTAGGACTTCCGACTTATATAATTCACCCCTCCACTTT. Residues: CASRTSDLYNSPLHF.

This clone was detected only once. V is TRBV12-2 and J is TRBJ1-3; TRBD1 was called by the table and not checked on the DNA. TRBV12-2 is classified as a pseudogene. The CDR3 has 15 amino acids. CDR3 loop: CASRLTQGGGNTIYF. In nucleotides, the CDR3 is TGTGCAAGTCGCTTAACTCAGGGTGGGGGAAACACCATATATTTT.

The chain has TRBV20-1 and TRBJ1-1; weak D call: TRBD1 (5 bases). CDR3 length: 11 amino acids. Germline V gene data show CDR1 as DFQATT and CDR2 as SNEGSKA (reference sequence). The germline V and J ends were trimmed by 5 bases and 8 bases, with 12 bases remaining between them. The CDR3 nucleotides read TGCAGTGCTTTGGGGTGGGGGGAAGCTTTCTTT. Protein: CSALGWGEAFF.

This rearrangement joins TRBV6-4 to TRBJ2-3, with D possibly matching TRBD1 (5 bases). CDR1 is MRHNA and CDR2 is SNTAGT in the germline V gene. V was trimmed by 2 bases and J by 2 bases, leaving 11 bases between them. The CDR3 extends over 15 amino acids. CDR3 in amino acids: CASSDRPGSTDTQYF. Here the CDR3 DNA reads TGTGCCAGCAGTGACCGGCCAGGGTCCACAGATACGCAGTATTTT.

The V gene is TRBV10-2, the J gene TRBJ2-7, with D hard to call. Trimming stripped 3 bases from V and 1 base from J, with 13 bases between. Germline-derived CDR1 and CDR2 are WSHSY and SAAADI. This CDR3 is built from 15 residues. CDR3 bases: TGCGCCAGCAGTGATGGGCCTTTCCGTTCCTACGAGCAGTACGTC. Its protein is CASSDGPFRSYEQYV.

V is TRBV2 and J is TRBJ2-5; D gene unclear. The V gene lost 6 bases and the J gene lost 1 base, with 15 bases spanning the gap. Germline V lookup: CDR1 SNHLY, CDR2 FYNNEI. This CDR3 contains 15 residues. The DNA for the CDR3 is TGTGCCAGCAGGGCTCTAGGGCGGACCCAAGAGACCCAGTACTTC. Its protein is CASRALGRTQETQYF.

The rearrangement joins TRBV2 to TRBJ2-2; D possibly corresponds to TRBD2 (7 bases). The CDR3 is 15 residues long. Trimming stripped 6 bases from V and 1 base from J, with 12 bases between. CDR1 SNHLY and CDR2 FYNNEI come from the germline V gene. CDR3 loop: CASSGGPLNTGELFF. The CDR3 coding sequence is TGTGCCAGCAGCGGGGGGCCTCTGAACACCGGGGAGCTGTTTTTT. Complete variable domain (other parts from reference TRBV2 and TRBJ2-2): EPEVTQTPSHQVTQMGQEVILRCVPISNHLYFYWYRQILGQKVEFLVSFYNNEISEKSEIFDDQFSVERPDGSNFTLKIRSTKLEDSAMYFCASSGGPLNTGELFFGEGSRLTVL.

The chain is built from TRBV11-2 and TRBJ2-2, with TRBD1 matching 8 bases. Germline-derived CDR1 and CDR2 are SGHAT and FQNNGV. There are 15 residues in the CDR3. V lost 5 bases to trimming and J lost 4 bases; unmatched junction nucleotides: 6. DNA of the CDR3: TGTGCCAGCAGCCTCCGGACAGGGAGCACCGGGGAGCTGTTTTTT. It specifies CASSLRTGSTGELFF.

The chain has TRBV7-2 and TRBJ1-3; 8 nucleotides line up with TRBD1. Germline lookup yields CDR1 SGHTA and CDR2 FQGNSA. Unmatched junction bases numbered 13, after V lost 2 bases and J lost 7 bases. The CDR3 runs to 17 residues. The DNA of the CDR3 is TGTGCCAGCAGCTTAAGGCTACCAGGGGGCGGGGGGAACACCATATATTTT. It translates to CASSLRLPGGGGNTIYF.

This chain uses TRBV6-5 with TRBJ2-6; tentatively, D is TRBD1 or TRBD2 (5 bases each). The CDR3 is 15 amino acids. Germline V gene data show CDR1 as MNHEY and CDR2 as SVGAGI. The germline V and J ends were trimmed by 2 bases and 4 bases, with 9 bases remaining between them. The CDR3 nucleotides read TGTGCCAGCAGTTACGAGGGGCTAGGGGCCAACGTCCTGACTTTC. This translates into CASSYEGLGANVLTF.

CDR3 in DNA: TGTGCCAGCAGCCACGACAGGGGATCGACAGATACGCAGTATTTT. Translated: CASSHDRGSTDTQYF. V is TRBV4-2 and J is TRBJ2-3; TRBD1 aligns across 8 bases. The CDR3 consists of 15 residues. V lost 3 bases to trimming and J lost 3 bases; unmatched junction nucleotides: 5. CDR1 is LGHNA, CDR2 YNFKEQ, per germline.

The chain joins TRBV10-3 to TRBJ1-1; D is ambiguous. V lost 4 bases, J lost 2 bases, and 8 bases lay in between. CDR3 length: 13 residues. Germline assignment: CDR1 ENHRY and CDR2 SYGVKD. CDR3 in amino acids: CAISVDLNTEAFF. CDR3 bases: TGTGCCATCAGTGTTGACTTAAACACTGAAGCTTTCTTT.

CDR3: CASSSGTGQETQYF. As DNA, the CDR3 is TGCGCCAGCAGCTCCGGGACAGGGCAGGAGACCCAGTACTTC. The chain couples TRBV5-1 to TRBJ2-5; 9 bases fit TRBD1. V lost 3 bases to trimming and J lost 5 bases; unmatched junction nucleotides: 5. Germline CDR1 SGHRS, CDR2 YFSETQ. This CDR3 comprises 14 residues.

Points on this clone: At one end, the junction sequence differs from germline, possibly due to a read error. This chain joins TRBV4-1 and TRBJ2-2; TRBD1 matches at 8 bases. Germline CDR1 is MGHRA and CDR2 is YSYEKL. The CDR3 loop spans 18 amino acids. CDR3 nucleotides: TGCGCCAGCAGACAAGGGGGCTCAGGGGGCGCGGGCACCGGGGAGCTGTTTTTT. Its protein is CASRQGGSGGAGTGELFF.

This clone was picked up one time. V usage is TRBV6-4 and J usage is TRBJ2-7; 9 bases align to TRBD2. With V trimmed by 3 bases and J by 2 bases, 5 bases remained unmatched. CDR1 and CDR2 from the germline V gene are MRHNA and SNTAGT. The CDR3 contains 15 residues. The CDR3 is CASSEASGTTYEQYF. CDR3 DNA: TGTGCCAGCAGTGAGGCTAGCGGGACCACCTACGAGCAGTACTTC.

CDR3: CASSLGPPGEGYTF. In nucleotides, the CDR3 is TGTGCCAGCAGCTTAGGACCCCCCGGTGAAGGCTACACCTTC. The chain has TRBV7-9 and TRBJ1-2, with D hard to call. V gave up 1 base and J gave up 8 bases, with 14 bases separating them. This CDR3 spans 14 amino acids. The germline V gene encodes CDR1 SEHNR and CDR2 FQNEAQ (reference sequence).

This clone was counted only a few times. The chain recombines TRBV19 with TRBJ2-5, with a weak D call TRBD1 (5 bases). V shed 0 bases and J shed 5 bases, with 10 bases lying between them. The germline CDR1 and CDR2 sequences are LNHDA and SQIVND (reference sequence). This CDR3 has 14 residues. For the CDR3, the DNA is TGTGCCAGTAGTATAGACGGCAGGGCCGAGACCCAGTACTTC. Translated: CASSIDGRAETQYF.

The rearrangement joins TRBV5-1 to TRBJ1-1; D may be TRBD1 (5 bases). Germline CDR1 and CDR2: SGHRS and YFSETQ. Trimming took 4 bases from V and 1 from J, leaving 11 bases between them. The CDR3 is 14 residues long. CDR3 region: CASSTGGANTEAFF. CDR3 DNA: TGCGCCAGCAGCACCGGCGGGGCGAACACTGAAGCTTTCTTT.

The V call is TRBV11-2, the J call TRBJ2-3; tentatively, D is TRBD1 or TRBD2 (7 bases each). The CDR3 contains 16 residues. CDR1 SGHAT and CDR2 FQNNGV come from the germline V gene. Trimming removed 6 bases at V and 4 bases at J, with 20 bases between. The CDR3 coding sequence is TGTGCCAGCAGTCACCCAGGGGGAGGGGGCTCAGATACGCAGTATTTT. Protein product: CASSHPGGGGSDTQYF.